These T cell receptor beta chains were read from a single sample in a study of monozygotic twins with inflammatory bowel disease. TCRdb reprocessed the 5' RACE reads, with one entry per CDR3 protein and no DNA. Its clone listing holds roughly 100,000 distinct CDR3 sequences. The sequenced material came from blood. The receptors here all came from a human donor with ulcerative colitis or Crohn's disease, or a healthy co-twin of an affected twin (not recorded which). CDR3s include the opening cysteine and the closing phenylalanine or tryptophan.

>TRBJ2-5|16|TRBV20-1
CSAAPGQGKGQETQYF
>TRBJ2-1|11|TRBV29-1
CSVGDRYEQFF
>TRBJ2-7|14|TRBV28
CASRPQGMGYEQYF
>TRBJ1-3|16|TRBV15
CATSRKNRAFGNTIYF
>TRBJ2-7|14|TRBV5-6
CASSSHIRRYEQYF
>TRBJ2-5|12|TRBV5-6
CASSLVPETQYF
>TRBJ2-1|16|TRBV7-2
CASSLGAGGFYNEQFF
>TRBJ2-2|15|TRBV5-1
CATSSGGLNTGELFF
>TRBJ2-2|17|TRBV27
CASSFFAFRGQAGELFF
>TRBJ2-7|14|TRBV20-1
CSARSLAGVHEQYF
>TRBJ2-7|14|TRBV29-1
CSVEFTGETYEQYF
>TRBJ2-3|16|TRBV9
CASSPGVSGSTDTQYF
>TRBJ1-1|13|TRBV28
CASSPRGWIEAFF
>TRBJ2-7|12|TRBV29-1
CSALVNAYEQYF
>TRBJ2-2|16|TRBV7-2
CASSLAGTGQTGELFF
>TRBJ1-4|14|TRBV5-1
CASSLGQAGGKLFF
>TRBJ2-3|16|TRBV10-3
CAISESMRASTDTQYF
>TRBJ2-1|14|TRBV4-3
CASSRLLVSYEQFF
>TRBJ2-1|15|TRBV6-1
CASSDPGLAPSSEFF
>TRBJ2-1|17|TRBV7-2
CASSLGPRRSAYNEQFF
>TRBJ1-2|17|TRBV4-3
CASSQDPLRFGEYGYTF
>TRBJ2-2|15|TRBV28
CASTVAVLGTGELFF
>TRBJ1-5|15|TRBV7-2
CVSSLEVGSWQPQHF
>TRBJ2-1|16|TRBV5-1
CASSLAAGSPYNEQFF
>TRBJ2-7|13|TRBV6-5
CASARVGGYEQYF